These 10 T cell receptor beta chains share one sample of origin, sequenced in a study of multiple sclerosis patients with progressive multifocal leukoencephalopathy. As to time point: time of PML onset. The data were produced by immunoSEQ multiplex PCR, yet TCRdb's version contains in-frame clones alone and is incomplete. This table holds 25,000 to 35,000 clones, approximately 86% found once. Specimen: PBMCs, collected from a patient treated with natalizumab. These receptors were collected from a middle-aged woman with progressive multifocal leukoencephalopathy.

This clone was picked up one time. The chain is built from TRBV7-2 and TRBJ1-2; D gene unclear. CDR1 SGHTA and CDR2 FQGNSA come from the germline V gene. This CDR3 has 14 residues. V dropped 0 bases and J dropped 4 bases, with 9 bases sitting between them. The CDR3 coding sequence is TGTGCCAGCAGCTTAGCGGACCGGAGCTATGGCTACACCTTC. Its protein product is CASSLADRSYGYTF.

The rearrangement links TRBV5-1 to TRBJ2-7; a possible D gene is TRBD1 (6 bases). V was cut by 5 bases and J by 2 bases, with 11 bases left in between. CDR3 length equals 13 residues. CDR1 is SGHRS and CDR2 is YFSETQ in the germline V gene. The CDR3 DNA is TGCGCCAGCAGGAGGGACACCGCCTACGAGCAGTACTTC. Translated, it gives CASRRDTAYEQYF.

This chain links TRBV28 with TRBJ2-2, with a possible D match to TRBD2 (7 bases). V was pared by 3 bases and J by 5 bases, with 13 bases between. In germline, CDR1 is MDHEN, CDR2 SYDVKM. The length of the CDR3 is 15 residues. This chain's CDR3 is CASSFLGGATGELFF. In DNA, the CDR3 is TGTGCCAGCAGTTTCCTTGGGGGGGCGACCGGGGAGCTGTTTTTT. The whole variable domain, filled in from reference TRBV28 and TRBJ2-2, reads DVKVTQSSRYLVKRTGEKVFLECVQDMDHENMFWYRQDPGLGLRLIYFSYDVKMKEKGDIPEGYSVSREKKERFSLILESASTNQTSMYLCASSFLGGATGELFFGEGSRLTVL.

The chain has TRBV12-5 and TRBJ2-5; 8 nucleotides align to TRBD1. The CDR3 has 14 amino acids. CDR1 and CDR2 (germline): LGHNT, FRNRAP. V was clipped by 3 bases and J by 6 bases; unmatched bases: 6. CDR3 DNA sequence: TGTGCTAGTGGTTTCCAGGGGGCGCGGAAGACCCAGTACTTC. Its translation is CASGFQGARKTQYF.

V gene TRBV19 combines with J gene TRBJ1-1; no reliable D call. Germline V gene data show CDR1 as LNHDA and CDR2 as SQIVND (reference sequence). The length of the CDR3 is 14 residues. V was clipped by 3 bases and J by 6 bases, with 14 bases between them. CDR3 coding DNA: TGTGCCAGTAGTATGCGGCCGGGCTTGGCTGAAGCTTTCTTT. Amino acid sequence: CASSMRPGLAEAFF.

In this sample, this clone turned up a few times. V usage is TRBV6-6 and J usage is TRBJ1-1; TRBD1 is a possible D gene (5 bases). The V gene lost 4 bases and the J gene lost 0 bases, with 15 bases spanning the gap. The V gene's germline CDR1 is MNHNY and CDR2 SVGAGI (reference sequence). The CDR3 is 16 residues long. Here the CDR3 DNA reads TGTGCCAGCAGTTCCCGCGTACGGGACTTGAACACTGAAGCTTTCTTT. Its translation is CASSSRVRDLNTEAFF.

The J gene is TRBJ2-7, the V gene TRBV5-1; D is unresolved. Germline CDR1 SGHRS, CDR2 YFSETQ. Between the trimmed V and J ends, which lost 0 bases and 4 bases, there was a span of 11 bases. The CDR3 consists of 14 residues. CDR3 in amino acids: CASSLGGKGYEQYF. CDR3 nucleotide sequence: TGCGCCAGCAGCTTGGGCGGAAAGGGTTACGAGCAGTACTTC.

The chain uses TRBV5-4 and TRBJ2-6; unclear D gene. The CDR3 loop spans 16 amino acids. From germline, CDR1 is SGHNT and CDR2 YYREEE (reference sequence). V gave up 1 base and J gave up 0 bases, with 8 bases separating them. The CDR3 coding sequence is TGTGCCAGCAGCTTGAGGCTGATCTCTGGGGCCAACGTCCTGACTTTC. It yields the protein CASSLRLISGANVLTF.

The CDR3: CASSFPLSYNEQFF. CDR3 bases: TGTGCCAGCAGCTTCCCCCTTTCCTACAATGAGCAGTTCTTC. This rearrangement joins TRBV7-6 to TRBJ2-1; D is unresolved. The CDR3 length is 14 residues. Germline assignment: CDR1 SGHVS and CDR2 FNYEAQ. With 3 bases removed from V and 1 base from J, the gap between germline ends came to 7 bases.

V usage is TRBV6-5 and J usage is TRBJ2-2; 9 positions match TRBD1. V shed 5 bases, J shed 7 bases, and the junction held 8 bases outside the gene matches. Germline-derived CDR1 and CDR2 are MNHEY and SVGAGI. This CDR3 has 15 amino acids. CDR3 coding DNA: TGTGCCAGCAGTGTACAGGGGGCCAGCTTCGGGGAGCTGTTTTTT. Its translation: CASSVQGASFGELFF.